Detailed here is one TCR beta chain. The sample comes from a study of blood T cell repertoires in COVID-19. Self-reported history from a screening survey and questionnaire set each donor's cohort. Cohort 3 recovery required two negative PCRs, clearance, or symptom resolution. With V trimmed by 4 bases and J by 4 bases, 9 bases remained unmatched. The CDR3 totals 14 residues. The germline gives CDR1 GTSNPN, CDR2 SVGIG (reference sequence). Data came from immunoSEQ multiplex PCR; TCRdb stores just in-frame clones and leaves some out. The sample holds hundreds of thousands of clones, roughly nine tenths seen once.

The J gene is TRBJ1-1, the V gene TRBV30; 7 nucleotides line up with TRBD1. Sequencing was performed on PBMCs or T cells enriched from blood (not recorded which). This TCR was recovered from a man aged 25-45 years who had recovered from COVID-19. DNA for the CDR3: TGTGCCTGGAACCCAAGGGGGCATGTCACTGAAGCTTTCTTT. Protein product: CAWNPRGHVTEAFF.